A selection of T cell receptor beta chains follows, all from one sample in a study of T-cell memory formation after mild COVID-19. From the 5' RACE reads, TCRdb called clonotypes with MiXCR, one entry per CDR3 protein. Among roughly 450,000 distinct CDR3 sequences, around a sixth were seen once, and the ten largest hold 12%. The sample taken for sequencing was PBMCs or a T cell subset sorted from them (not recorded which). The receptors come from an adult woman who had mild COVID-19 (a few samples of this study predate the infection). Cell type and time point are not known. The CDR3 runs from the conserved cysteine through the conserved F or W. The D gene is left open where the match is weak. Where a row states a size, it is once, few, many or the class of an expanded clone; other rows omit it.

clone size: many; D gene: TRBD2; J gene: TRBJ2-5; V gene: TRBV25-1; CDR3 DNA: TGTGCCAGCAGTCCTGGGGGGGAAAGAGCCCAAGAGACCCAGTACTTC; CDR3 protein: CASSPGGERAQETQYF
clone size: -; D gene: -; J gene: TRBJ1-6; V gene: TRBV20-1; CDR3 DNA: TGCAGTGCTTTATCCGGGACCCTCCAAATTTTT; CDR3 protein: CSALSGTLQIF
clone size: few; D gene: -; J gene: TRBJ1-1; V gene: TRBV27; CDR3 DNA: TGTGCCAGCAGTTACCGGTGGGAAACTGAAGCTTTCTTT; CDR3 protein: CASSYRWETEAFF
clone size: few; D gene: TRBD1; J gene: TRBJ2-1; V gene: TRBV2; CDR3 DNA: TGTGCCAGCAGCGCAGACAGGGGACAGCAGTTCTTC; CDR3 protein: CASSADRGQQFF
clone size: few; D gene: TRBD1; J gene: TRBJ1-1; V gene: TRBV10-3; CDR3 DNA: TGTGCCATCAGGGCCCTTTCTGCAGACAGGGGCTCCCAAAACACTGAAGCTTTCTTT; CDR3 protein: CAIRALSADRGSQNTEAFF
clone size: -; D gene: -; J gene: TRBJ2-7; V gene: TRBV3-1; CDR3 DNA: TGTGCCAGCAGCCGCAGGACCTACGAGCAGTACTTC; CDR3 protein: CASSRRTYEQYF
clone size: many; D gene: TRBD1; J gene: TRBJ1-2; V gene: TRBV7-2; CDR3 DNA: TGTGCCAGCAGCTTACGGCGAGTCCGCGGACAGGGCCGCTACACCTTC; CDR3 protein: CASSLRRVRGQGRYTF
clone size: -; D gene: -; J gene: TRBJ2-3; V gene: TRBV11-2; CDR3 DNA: TGTGCCAGCAGCCCCTTACTAGCCACAGATACGCAGTATTTT; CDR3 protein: CASSPLLATDTQYF
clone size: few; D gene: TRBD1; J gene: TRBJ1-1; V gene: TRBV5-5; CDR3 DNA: TGTGCCAGCAGTTCGGACAGGGTAACTGAAGCTTTCTTT; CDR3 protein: CASSSDRVTEAFF
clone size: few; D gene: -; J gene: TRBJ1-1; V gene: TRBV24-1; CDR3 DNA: TGTGCCACCAGTGATACCGGGACTGAAGCTTTCTTT; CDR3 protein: CATSDTGTEAFF
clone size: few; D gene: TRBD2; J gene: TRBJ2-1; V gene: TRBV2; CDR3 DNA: TGTGCCAGCAGCGGACTAGCGATAGATGAGCAGTTCTTC; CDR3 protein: CASSGLAIDEQFF
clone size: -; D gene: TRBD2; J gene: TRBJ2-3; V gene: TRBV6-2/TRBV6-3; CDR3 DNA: TGTGCCAGCAGTTCCCGAACTAGCGGGGGGGCCGAAAATACGCAGTATTTT; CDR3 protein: CASSSRTSGGAENTQYF
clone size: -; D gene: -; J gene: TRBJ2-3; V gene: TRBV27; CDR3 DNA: TGTGCCAGCAGTTTAGGCAGGGTGGTCACAGATACGCAGTATTTT; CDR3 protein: CASSLGRVVTDTQYF
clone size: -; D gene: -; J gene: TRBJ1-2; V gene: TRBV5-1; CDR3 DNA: TGCGCCAGCAGCTTAAACGGGGCCTCCGACTATGGCTACACCTTC; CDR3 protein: CASSLNGASDYGYTF
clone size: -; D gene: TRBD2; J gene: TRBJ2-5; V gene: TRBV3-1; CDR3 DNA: TGTGCCAGCAGCCACATCACGGCTAGCGGACAAGAGACCCAGTACTTC; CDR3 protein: CASSHITASGQETQYF